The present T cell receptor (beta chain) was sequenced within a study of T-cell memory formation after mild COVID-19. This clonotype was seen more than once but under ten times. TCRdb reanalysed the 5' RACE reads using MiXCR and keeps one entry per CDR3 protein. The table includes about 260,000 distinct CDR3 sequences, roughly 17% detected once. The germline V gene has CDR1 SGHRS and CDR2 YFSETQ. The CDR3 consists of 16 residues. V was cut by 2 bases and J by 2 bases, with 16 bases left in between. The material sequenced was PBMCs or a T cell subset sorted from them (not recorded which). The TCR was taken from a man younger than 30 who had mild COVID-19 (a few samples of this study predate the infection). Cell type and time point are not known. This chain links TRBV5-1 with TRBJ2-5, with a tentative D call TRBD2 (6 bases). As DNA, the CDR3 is TGCGCCAGCAGCTTTACGACTAGATCCCTACAAGAGACCCAGTACTTC. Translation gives CASSFTTRSLQETQYF.